The T cell receptor beta chain described here comes from a study of blood T cell repertoires in COVID-19. Profiling relied on immunoSEQ multiplex PCR, and the TCRdb table lists in-frame clones only, not all of them. The table shows around 130,000 clones, with about 85% occurring only once. V lost 5 bases and J 0 bases, leaving 10 bases between the germline ends. Germline V lookup: CDR1 SQVTM, CDR2 ANQGSEA. This CDR3 is 13 amino acids long. This clone was seen once. This receptor was identified in a man aged 70-80 years with acute or convalescent COVID-19. The chain combines TRBV29-1 with TRBJ1-1; D gene unclear. Sequences were obtained from peripheral blood. The DNA for the CDR3 is TGCAGCGTTCCCGCGGATCTGAACACTGAAGCTTTCTTT. Translating it yields CSVPADLNTEAFF. The full variable domain, its missing parts supplied by reference TRBV29-1 and TRBJ1-1, is SAVISQKPSRDICQRGTSLTIQCQVDSQVTMMFWYRQQPGQSLTLIATANQGSEATYESGFVIDKFPISRPNLTFSTLTVSNMSPEDSSIYLCSVPADLNTEAFFGQGTRLTVV.